This record concerns one TCR beta chain sequence. This specimen comes from a study of T cell changes during pregnancy in multiple sclerosis. Germline V gene lookup returns CDR1 LGHNT and CDR2 FRNRAP. Trimming left V 4 bases short and J 6 bases short, with 14 bases between. This CDR3 region has 14 residues. Generated by immunoSEQ multiplex PCR, the TCRdb table keeps only in-frame clones and is missing some. The repertoire includes around 40,000 clones, under 95% of them detected once, and roughly 0.67% sits in the top ten. This sequence was found in a female donor with multiple sclerosis, enrolled in a pregnancy study. The V gene is TRBV12-5, the J gene TRBJ2-3, with a tentative D call TRBD1 (6 bases). The sample in question was CD4+ T cells from peripheral blood mononuclear cells, obtained in the third trimester of pregnancy. The CDR3: CASGSSTGLDTQYF. The CDR3 DNA follows: TGTGCTAGTGGTTCGTCAACAGGGTTGGATACGCAGTATTTT.